This T cell receptor beta chain was recorded in a study of T cells in Graves' hyperthyroidism and ophthalmopathy. The CDR3 spans 14 residues. Trimming stripped 3 bases from V and 1 base from J, with 9 bases between. Germline V gene sequence: CDR1 MNHNS, CDR2 SASEGT. Notes on the study in general: Model-based prediction identified ophthalmopathy a median around 6.5 months prior to its onset.

Many counts were recorded for this clonotype. Antigen: not known. What was amplified from RNA transcripts were TCR beta CDR3 regions. The primer set for the first-round RT-PCR of the TCR CDR3 was HTBI. TCRdb reprocessed the multiplex PCR reads via MiXCR and lists one record per CDR3 protein. This table has almost 250,000 distinct CDR3 sequences, approximately 24% appearing once. Around 10 ml fresh peripheral blood yielded the PBMCs. The sequenced sample consisted of blood. This chain connects TRBV6-1 to TRBJ1-1; perhaps TRBD1 as D (6 bases). The TCR originated in a middle-aged woman with Graves' ophthalmopathy. This CDR3 reads CASSDRGGNTEAFF. The DNA of the CDR3 is TGTGCCAGCAGTGATCGAGGGGGGAACACTGAAGCTTTCTTT.